The present T cell receptor (beta chain) was sequenced within a study of T cells in Graves' hyperthyroidism and ophthalmopathy. About the study: Peripheral blood collection took place at initial diagnosis, before any treatment.

What was amplified from RNA transcripts were TCR beta CDR3 regions. The study used the HTBI primer set for a first-round RT-PCR of the TCR CDR3. TCRdb called the multiplex PCR reads again in MiXCR, with one record for every CDR3 protein. The sample carries 530,000 or so distinct CDR3 sequences, roughly 25% recorded once. Sequenced input: blood. The receptor was derived from a woman aged 30 to 39 with Graves' ophthalmopathy.

CDR3 coding DNA: TGCGCCAGCAGCTACCTGGGACAGGGAAGCACAGATACGCAGTATTTT. Protein product: CASSYLGQGSTDTQYF. V usage is TRBV5-1 and J usage is TRBJ2-3; 9 bases agree with TRBD1. The germline CDR1 and CDR2 sequences are SGHRS and YFSETQ. V gave up 3 bases and J gave up 0 bases; unmatched junction bases: 5. This CDR3 is 16 amino acids long.